These 20 T cell receptor beta chains originate from one sample sequenced in a study of blood T cell repertoires in COVID-19. Clones were read by immunoSEQ multiplex PCR, and TCRdb kept only the in-frame ones, dropping some. Of about 220,000 clones in the sample, about 88% were seen once. The source material was peripheral blood. These receptors were collected from a woman aged 45-65 years with COVID-19, enrolled during active disease.

V gene TRBV24-1 combines with J gene TRBJ2-7; D possibly corresponds to TRBD1 (5 bases). The CDR3 has 13 residues. V shed 5 bases and J shed 3 bases, with 10 bases lying between them. Germline values: CDR1 KGHDR, CDR2 SFDVKD. CDR3 nucleotide sequence: TGTGCCACCAGTGTTCAGGGTAACTACGAGCAGTACGTC. Translation gives CATSVQGNYEQYV.

The chain joins TRBV5-1 to TRBJ2-5; 8 bases line up with TRBD1. The CDR3 is 16 residues long. Germline CDR1 SGHRS, CDR2 YFSETQ. J lost 1 base, V lost 4 bases, and 9 bases had no gene match. CDR3 protein: CASSPNLGQGQETQYF. The DNA for the CDR3 is TGCGCCAGCAGCCCGAACCTCGGACAGGGCCAAGAGACCCAGTACTTC.

The chain recombines TRBV7-8 with TRBJ2-3; D uncertain. The CDR3 consists of 14 residues. Germline assignment: CDR1 SGHVS and CDR2 FQNEAQ. V lost 3 bases, J lost 2 bases, and 9 bases lay in between. The CDR3 region is CASSLSSNTDTQYF. The CDR3 bases are TGTGCCAGCAGCTTGTCATCCAACACAGATACGCAGTATTTT.

Turning to this clone: The germline gene is not matched at one end of the junction; a read error may be the cause. V is TRBV5-6 and J is TRBJ1-2, with D unclear. The germline gives CDR1 SGHDT, CDR2 YYEEEE. The CDR3 extends over 13 amino acids. DNA of the CDR3: TGTGCCAGCAGCTTGGCCAGGCTCTCCCAGTTCTTCTTC. Translated, it gives CASSLARLSQFFF.

This chain connects TRBV6-5 to TRBJ2-2; D remains ambiguous. This CDR3 contains 12 residues. Deletions cut 7 bases from V and 2 bases from J, with 5 bases between. Germline V gives CDR1 MNHEY, CDR2 SVGAGI. The CDR3 DNA reads as TGTGCCAGCAACTTAAACACCGGGGAGCTGTTTTTT. This sequence encodes CASNLNTGELFF.

This clone has only one observation. The chain carries TRBV19 and TRBJ2-1; 8 bases are a match to TRBD2. The junction had 12 bases not matched to a gene; V was cut back by 6 bases and J by 8 bases. The CDR3 extends over 15 amino acids. Per germline, CDR1 LNHDA and CDR2 SQIVND (reference sequence). CDR3 DNA: TGTGCCAGTAGCGGTTCGGGGGGGCTTGGCTATGAGCAGTTCTTC. Translating gives CASSGSGGLGYEQFF. The variable domain in full, completed from reference TRBV19 and TRBJ2-1, reads DGGITQSPKYLFRKEGQNVTLSCEQNLNHDAMYWYRQDPGQGLRLIYYSQIVNDFQKGDIAEGYSVSREKKESFPLTVTSAQKNPTAFYLCASSGSGGLGYEQFFGPGTRLTVL.

This rearrangement joins TRBV27 to TRBJ1-5, with a weak D call TRBD1 (5 bases). Per the germline V gene, CDR1 is MNHEY and CDR2 is SMNVEV (reference sequence). The CDR3 length is 17 residues. With 5 bases removed from V and 2 bases from J, the gap between germline ends came to 19 bases. The CDR3 sequence: CASSPPGRGAGNQPQHF. CDR3 sequence (DNA): TGTGCCAGCAGTCCCCCGGGGAGGGGAGCCGGCAATCAGCCCCAGCATTTT.

This clone was seen more than once but under ten times. V usage is TRBV30 and J usage is TRBJ1-1; the match to TRBD1 covers 7 bases. This CDR3 has 13 residues. Losses at the gene ends were 3 bases for V and 6 bases for J; bases not matched to a gene: 7. Germline-derived CDR1 and CDR2 are GTSNPN and SVGIG (reference sequence). The DNA of the CDR3 is TGTGCCTGGAGACCAACAGGGGAGGCTGAAGCTTTCTTT. This sequence encodes CAWRPTGEAEAFF.

The chain links TRBV27 to TRBJ1-5, with 7 bases fitting TRBD1. CDR1 MNHEY and CDR2 SMNVEV come from the germline V gene (reference sequence). The CDR3 is 15 residues long. V gave up 6 bases and J gave up 3 bases; unmatched junction bases: 8. The CDR3 here is CASRRQGGVNQPQHF. The CDR3 region has the DNA TGTGCCAGCAGACGACAGGGCGGGGTCAATCAGCCCCAGCATTTT.

This chain joins TRBV6-5 and TRBJ2-5; TRBD2 matches at 7 bases. Germline loops: CDR1 MNHEY, CDR2 SVGAGI. This CDR3 has 12 amino acids. Germline trimming cut 7 bases from V and 3 bases from J; bases unmatched to any gene: 2. CDR3: CASKRGEETQYF. The CDR3 coding sequence is TGTGCCAGCAAACGGGGGGAAGAGACCCAGTACTTC.

The gene calls are TRBV27 and TRBJ2-7, with a possible D match to TRBD1 (5 bases). The CDR3 loop spans 14 amino acids. Germline V lookup: CDR1 MNHEY, CDR2 SMNVEV (reference sequence). V was pared by 5 bases and J by 6 bases, with 17 bases between. The CDR3 sequence: CASSPETAPGEQYF. CDR3 nucleotides: TGTGCCAGCAGTCCGGAGACAGCTCCAGGCGAGCAGTACTTC.

This chain uses TRBV24-1 with TRBJ1-2; D is possibly TRBD1 (6 bases). In germline, CDR1 is KGHDR, CDR2 SFDVKD. The CDR3 is made up of 14 amino acids. V shed 4 bases and J shed 5 bases, with 13 bases lying between them. CDR3 in amino acids: CATSETGTSYGYTF. CDR3 in DNA: TGTGCCACCAGTGAGACAGGCACTAGTTATGGCTACACCTTC.

As to this clone: An end of the junction does not agree with germline; a read error may underlie this. The V and J genes are TRBV7-2 and TRBJ2-1; TRBD2 aligns across 13 bases. The CDR3 length is 15 residues. Per the germline V gene, CDR1 is SGHTA and CDR2 is FQGNSA. CDR3 nucleotide sequence: TGTGCCAGCAGCACTAGCGGGGGGGGTTACAGTGAGCAGTTCTTC. It codes for CASSTSGGGYSEQFF.

The rearrangement uses TRBV4-1 and TRBJ2-7; TRBD2 might be the D (6 bases). V lost 3 bases and J lost 2, with 11 bases in between. Germline assignment: CDR1 MGHRA and CDR2 YSYEKL. The CDR3 loop spans 14 amino acids. CDR3 amino acids: CASSHGRGAYEQYF. The CDR3 DNA follows: TGCGCCAGCAGCCACGGGAGAGGGGCCTACGAGCAGTACTTC.

This clone was recorded a few times. The rearrangement links TRBV7-8 to TRBJ1-1, with TRBD1 as a possible D gene (5 bases). The V end was cut by 3 bases, the J end by 5 bases, with 16 bases between. The CDR3 has 15 amino acids. Germline lookup yields CDR1 SGHVS and CDR2 FQNEAQ. As DNA, the CDR3 is TGTGCCAGCAGCTTCGTTGCGGGGCAAGGAACTGAAGCTTTCTTT. Its protein product is CASSFVAGQGTEAFF.

This chain connects TRBV14 to TRBJ1-5; D is unclear. Trimming shortened V by 3 bases and J by 9 bases, and 12 bases separated the two germline ends. CDR1 is SGHDN, CDR2 FVKESK, per germline. The CDR3 loop spans 13 amino acids. CDR3 sequence: CASSHLPGGPQHF. The CDR3, as DNA: TGTGCCAGCAGCCATCTCCCCGGAGGGCCCCAGCATTTT.

J is TRBJ2-3 and V is TRBV7-3; 9 bases line up with TRBD2. The CDR3 sequence is 18 residues long. Germline V CDR1 and CDR2: SGHTA, FQGTGA. Losses at the gene ends were 5 bases for V and 0 bases for J; bases not matched to a gene: 12. This CDR3 is CASSPGLVAGASTDTQYF. The CDR3 DNA reads as TGTGCCAGCAGCCCCGGACTGGTAGCGGGGGCTAGCACAGATACGCAGTATTTT. Full variable domain (outside the CDR3, taken from reference TRBV7-3 and TRBJ2-3): GAGVSQTPSNKVTEKGKYVELRCDPISGHTALYWYRQSLGQGPEFLIYFQGTGAADDSGLPNDRFFAVRPEGSVSTLKIQRTERGDSAVYLCASSPGLVAGASTDTQYFGPGTRLTVL.

This clone has just one count. V is TRBV2 and J is TRBJ1-4; the D is unclear. The V gene's germline CDR1 is SNHLY and CDR2 FYNNEI. Trimming pared 6 bases from V and 10 bases from J, leaving 6 bases between. The CDR3 runs to 10 residues. The CDR3 bases are TGTGCCAGCAGGGAGGCAAAACTGTTTTTT. Its protein product is CASREAKLFF. The full variable domain, its missing parts supplied by reference TRBV2 and TRBJ1-4, is EPEVTQTPSHQVTQMGQEVILRCVPISNHLYFYWYRQILGQKVEFLVSFYNNEISEKSEIFDDQFSVERPDGSNFTLKIRSTKLEDSAMYFCASREAKLFFGSGTQLSVL.

Written as DNA, the CDR3 is TGTGCCAGCAGTTTAAGCTTGACCGGGGAGCTGTTTTTT. Encoded protein: CASSLSLTGELFF. The chain joins TRBV28 to TRBJ2-2; D is unclear. From germline, CDR1 is MDHEN and CDR2 SYDVKM. The CDR3 consists of 13 residues. The ends were cut back, 2 bases at V and 5 bases at J, with 6 bases in the middle.

The CDR3 sequence: CASSRRGAGVEDTQYF. As DNA, the CDR3 is TGTGCCAGTAGCCGAAGGGGAGCGGGGGTGGAAGATACGCAGTATTTT. V gene TRBV19 combines with J gene TRBJ2-3; 8 bases line up with TRBD2. V lost 6 bases and J lost 5; bases outside the gene matches: 13. This CDR3 region has 16 residues. CDR1 LNHDA and CDR2 SQIVND come from the germline V gene (reference sequence).